This TCR beta chain was sequenced during a study of control samples from healthy donors and cancer patients. The data were produced by immunoSEQ multiplex PCR, yet TCRdb's version contains in-frame clones alone and is incomplete. The sample contains fewer than 85,000 clones, 92% of which appear only once. CDR1 is ENHRY and CDR2 is SYGVKD in the germline V gene. The CDR3 runs 17 residues. V dropped 2 bases and J dropped 0 bases, with 14 bases sitting between them. The source is an older woman in good health. Source material: blood. The chain combines TRBV10-3 with TRBJ1-5; D might be TRBD1 (6 bases). CDR3: CAISEELTGYSNQPQHF. The DNA for the CDR3 is TGTGCCATCAGTGAGGAATTGACAGGTTATAGCAATCAGCCCCAGCATTTT.